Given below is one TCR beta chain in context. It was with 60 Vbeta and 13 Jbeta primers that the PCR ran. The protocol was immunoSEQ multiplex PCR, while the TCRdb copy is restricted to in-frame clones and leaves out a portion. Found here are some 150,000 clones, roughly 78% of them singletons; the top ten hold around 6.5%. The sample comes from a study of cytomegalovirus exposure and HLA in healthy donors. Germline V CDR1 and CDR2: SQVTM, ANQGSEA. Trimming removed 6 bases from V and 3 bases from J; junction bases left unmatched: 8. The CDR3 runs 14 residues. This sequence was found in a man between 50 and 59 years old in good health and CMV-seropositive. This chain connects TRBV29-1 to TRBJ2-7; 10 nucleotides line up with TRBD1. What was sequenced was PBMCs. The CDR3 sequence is CSVGRDRGIYEQYF. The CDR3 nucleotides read TGCAGCGTGGGCAGGGACAGGGGTATCTACGAGCAGTACTTC.